This TCR beta chain was obtained from a study of T cell responses to AZD1222 COVID-19 vaccine. Whole-study results and caveats: Only six or seven AZD1222 recipients were seropositive at baseline. Scientists sampled the repertoires only once the peak T cell response had passed. Breadth and depth of Spike-specific TCRs rose after two AZD1222 doses. Clonal diversity was possibly underestimated, and the donors were mostly white British, with more females.

CDR1 and CDR2 (germline): SGHTA, FQGNSA. The CDR3 sequence is 17 residues long. V was pared by 6 bases and J by 0 bases, with 20 bases between. This clone was detected once. Its antigen is undetermined. Some clones are missing from TCRdb's copy, which holds only in-frame ones; the method was immunoSEQ multiplex PCR. Of about 100,000 clones in the sample, 87% are singletons; the top ten hold around 4.7%. The chain is built from TRBV7-2 and TRBJ1-1; D perhaps matches TRBD1 (5 bases). The sequencing used peripheral blood, collected 28 days after the second AZD1222 dose. The source is an adult who received the AZD1222 COVID-19 vaccine. CDR3 coding DNA: TGTGCCAGCAGTGTTGGTGGGACGGGAGCCATGAACACTGAAGCTTTCTTT. Its protein is CASSVGGTGAMNTEAFF.